This T cell receptor beta chain was documented in a study of cytomegalovirus exposure and HLA in healthy donors. Findings and limits, study-wide: Under in vitro conditions, a few CMV-associated chains were confirmed as specific for CMV antigens. Some segments of the V type, notably TRBV6-2 and TRBV6-3, were excluded as indistinguishable.

With respect to this clone: No antigen is known for it.

Primers: 60 Vbeta forward and 13 Jbeta reverse. Under the authors' procedure: Unique TCR beta chains totaled 65 million to 95 million in a later count, with approximately 11 million of them shared. Profiled with immunoSEQ multiplex PCR; TCRdb holds only in-frame clones, not every one. V and J calls and clone size are those listed in that table; D and trimming were worked out from the DNA. In the table there are 60,000 to 80,000 clones, around 62% of which are singletons. Trimming took off 1 base at V and 0 bases at J, with 13 bases between the two ends. The CDR3 runs to 17 residues. The germline CDR1 and CDR2 sequences are MGHRA and YSYEKL.

The receptor's source is a man younger than 40 in good health and CMV-seronegative. The chain is built from TRBV4-1 and TRBJ2-1; D not certain. The sample was PBMCs. CDR3 loop: CASSQATRRNSYNEQFF. CDR3 nucleotides: TGCGCCAGCAGCCAAGCCACCAGAAGAAACTCCTACAATGAGCAGTTCTTC.